This TCR beta chain was identified during a study of T-cell memory formation after mild COVID-19. On the study more broadly: TCR clusters were mostly confined to one donor each.

Broader study findings: Pre-infection memory carried some responding clones, suggesting that cross-reactive memory joined. CD8+ contracting clones occupied EMRA, while CD4+ ones occupied mainly CM and EM.

This clonotype has just a few counts. As yet, its antigen is unknown. Germline V gives CDR1 SGHKS, CDR2 YYEKEE (reference sequence). This CDR3 region has 12 residues. V was shortened by 7 bases and J by 0 bases, with 5 bases between the two germline ends. From the 5' RACE reads, TCRdb called clonotypes with MiXCR, one entry per CDR3 protein. The sample consists of about 140,000 distinct CDR3 sequences, 13% to 15% of them appearing once. The chain couples TRBV5-5 to TRBJ2-4; D gene uncertain. The sequence was collected from an adult woman who had mild COVID-19 (a few samples of this study predate the infection). Cell type and time point are not known. The sample taken for sequencing was PBMCs or a T cell subset sorted from them (not recorded which). In nucleotides, the CDR3 is TGTGCCAGCTGGGGAGCCAAAAACATTCAGTACTTC. Amino acids: CASWGAKNIQYF.